These T cell receptor beta chains were read from a single sample in a study of cytomegalovirus exposure and HLA in healthy donors. Libraries were prepared by immunoSEQ multiplex PCR; TCRdb keeps only in-frame clonotypes and omits some of them. The data contain about 150,000 clones, around 79% of them singletons. Sequencing used PBMCs. The receptors here all came from a man in his forties or fifties in good health and CMV-seropositive. Both conserved end residues are part of each CDR3. Fields, in order: V gene, CDR3 length, J gene, clone size, D gene, CDR3 protein, CDR3 DNA. The D gene is left open where the match is weak. Some rows mark clone size as missing; the rest say once, few, many or name a class of expanded clone.

TRBV29-1,15,TRBJ1-2,.,TRBD1,CSVRGQELSNYGYTF,TGCAGCGTTAGGGGACAGGAGCTTTCGAACTATGGCTACACCTTC
TRBV27,14,TRBJ2-7,.,TRBD1,CASTPDRASYEQYF,TGTGCCAGCACCCCGGACAGGGCCTCCTACGAGCAGTACTTC
TRBV2,13,TRBJ1-4,.,.,CASSEGGQGRLFF,TGTGCCAGCAGTGAAGGGGGGCAGGGTCGACTGTTTTTT
TRBV6-1,15,TRBJ2-3,once,TRBD2,CASSDSGRAPDTQYF,TGTGCCAGCAGTGATAGCGGGAGGGCCCCAGATACGCAGTATTTT
TRBV6-5,13,TRBJ1-5,.,TRBD1,CASRQGGNQPQHF,TGTGCCAGCCGACAGGGAGGCAATCAGCCCCAGCATTTT
TRBV25-1,16,TRBJ1-2,.,TRBD1,CASSDSGTELNYGYTF,TGTGCCAGCAGTGATTCAGGGACAGAACTTAACTATGGCTACACCTTC
TRBV7-3,13,TRBJ2-1,.,.,CASSRTQGIEQFF,TGTGCCAGCAGCCGCACCCAGGGCATTGAGCAGTTCTTC
TRBV11-2,17,TRBJ2-1,.,TRBD1,CASSLDLGQGERGEQFF,TGTGCCAGCAGCTTAGATCTGGGGCAGGGGGAAAGGGGTGAGCAGTTCTTC
TRBV28,16,TRBJ2-5,.,.,CASSWGGARYQETQYF,TGTGCCAGCAGTTGGGGGGGGGCGCGGTACCAAGAGACCCAGTACTTC
TRBV4-1,17,TRBJ2-5,.,.,CASSRTQRVFGQETQYF,TGCGCCAGCAGCCGCACCCAGAGGGTCTTTGGGCAGGAGACCCAGTACTTC
TRBV11-1,14,TRBJ1-2,.,TRBD1,CASSMDRGRDGYTF,TGTGCCAGCAGCATGGACAGGGGGCGGGATGGCTACACCTTC
TRBV6-6,13,TRBJ1-2,.,.,CASSYEQDYGYTF,TGTGCCAGCAGTTATGAACAGGATTATGGCTACACCTTC
TRBV7-9,14,TRBJ2-1,.,TRBD2,CSSSFSSGLNEQFF,TGTTCCAGCAGCTTCTCTAGCGGGCTCAATGAGCAGTTCTTC
TRBV13,15,TRBJ2-1,.,.,CASSSPGLTYNEQFF,TGTGCCAGCAGTTCACCGGGACTTACTTACAATGAGCAGTTCTTC
TRBV6-7,14,TRBJ2-7,.,.,CASRRGGRDDEQYF,TGTGCCAGCCGCCGAGGGGGGAGGGACGACGAGCAGTACTTC
TRBV18,16,TRBJ2-7,few,TRBD2,CASSPGLAGGTYEQYF,TGTGCCAGCTCACCTGGACTAGCGGGAGGTACCTACGAGCAGTACTTC
TRBV6-6,13,TRBJ1-1,.,TRBD1,CASSLTRGTEAFF,TGTGCCAGCAGTCTCACCAGGGGGACTGAAGCTTTCTTT
TRBV7-9,15,TRBJ2-7,.,TRBD1,CASSLGTGFGYEQYF,TGTGCCAGCAGCTTAGGGACAGGGTTTGGTTACGAGCAGTACTTC
TRBV12-5,15,TRBJ1-1,.,TRBD1,CASGPQGQGKTEAFF,TGTGCTAGTGGTCCCCAAGGACAGGGAAAAACTGAAGCTTTCTTT
TRBV10-3,14,TRBJ1-2,once,.,CAISEDVRAYGYTF,TGTGCCATCAGTGAAGATGTCAGGGCCTATGGCTACACCTTC
TRBV29-1,12,TRBJ1-4,.,.,CSVGQPLSQLFF,TGCAGCGTTGGACAGCCATTGTCGCAACTGTTTTTT
TRBV5-1,13,TRBJ1-2,.,.,CASSLADYYGYTF,TGCGCCAGCAGCTTGGCAGACTACTATGGCTACACCTTC
TRBV6-5,14,TRBJ2-1,.,TRBD2,CASSSSGPYNEQFF,TGTGCCAGCAGTTCTAGCGGGCCTTACAATGAGCAGTTCTTC
TRBV27,20,TRBJ2-1,.,.,CASSSDMASYGRALYNEQFF,TGTGCCAGCAGTTCCGACATGGCCAGTTACGGGAGAGCCCTCTACAATGAGCAGTTCTTC
TRBV11-2,14,TRBJ2-7,few,TRBD1,CASSFGQGIYEQYF,TGTGCCAGCAGCTTCGGACAGGGTATTTACGAGCAGTACTTC
TRBV5-6,15,TRBJ2-3,once,TRBD1,CASSTGTGFTDTQYF,TGTGCCAGCAGCACCGGGACAGGATTCACAGATACGCAGTATTTT
TRBV7-7,13,TRBJ2-7,.,.,CASSYKGEDEQYF,TGTGCCAGCAGCTATAAAGGGGAAGACGAGCAGTACTTC
TRBV28,15,TRBJ2-1,few,TRBD2,CASRNSGRSYNEQFF,TGTGCCAGCAGGAATAGCGGGCGCTCCTACAATGAGCAGTTCTTC
TRBV5-1,15,TRBJ1-5,.,TRBD1,CASSLGGGGHQPQHF,TGCGCCAGCAGCTTGGGAGGGGGCGGCCATCAGCCCCAGCATTTT
TRBV6-1,13,TRBJ1-6,.,TRBD1,CASGQGTYSPLHF,TGTGCCAGCGGACAGGGGACGTACTCACCCCTCCACTTT
TRBV27,14,TRBJ2-7,.,.,CASSLEANAYEQYF,TGTGCCAGCAGTTTAGAAGCGAATGCCTACGAGCAGTACTTC
TRBV5-1,15,TRBJ2-2,few,TRBD1,CASRRSTGAAGELFF,TGCGCCAGCAGGCGTTCGACAGGGGCCGCCGGGGAGCTGTTTTTT
TRBV7-2,13,TRBJ1-6,.,TRBD1,CASSFRGDSPLHF,TGTGCCAGCAGCTTCAGGGGGGATTCACCCCTCCACTTT
TRBV19,16,TRBJ2-2,few,TRBD1,CASSLRTGFNTGELFF,TGTGCCAGTAGTCTAAGGACAGGTTTCAACACCGGGGAGCTGTTTTTT
TRBV5-6,12,TRBJ1-2,.,.,CASSLIQGHYTF,TGTGCCAGCAGCTTGATACAGGGCCACTACACCTTC
TRBV6-1,14,TRBJ1-1,.,TRBD1,CASGNRGMNTEAFF,TGTGCCAGCGGGAACAGGGGGATGAACACTGAAGCTTTCTTT
TRBV10-1,14,TRBJ2-5,.,TRBD1,CASSPRQGRETQYF,TGCGCCAGCAGTCCCAGACAGGGCCGGGAGACCCAGTACTTC
TRBV18,14,TRBJ1-1,.,.,CASSRESMNTEAFF,TGTGCCAGCTCACGAGAATCTATGAACACTGAAGCTTTCTTT
TRBV5-5,15,TRBJ2-7,.,.,CASSLQSGPSYEQYF,TGTGCCAGCAGCTTGCAGTCAGGGCCCTCCTACGAGCAGTACTTC
TRBV5-1,13,TRBJ1-4,.,.,CASNVAPNEKLFF,TGCGCCAGCAACGTAGCACCCAATGAAAAACTGTTTTTT
TRBV7-2,12,TRBJ2-2,.,.,CASSLVVGELFF,TGTGCCAGCAGCTTAGTCGTCGGGGAGCTGTTTTTT
TRBV6-1,14,TRBJ1-3,.,.,CASSEQISGNTIYF,TGTGCCAGCAGTGAACAGATCTCTGGAAACACCATATATTTT
TRBV19,13,TRBJ1-2,once,.,CASSLLVDYGYTF,TGTGCCAGTAGTCTCCTTGTTGACTATGGCTACACCTTC
TRBV18,15,TRBJ2-4,.,.,CASSPPAGAKNIQYF,TGTGCCAGCTCACCACCGGCCGGGGCCAAAAACATTCAGTACTTC
TRBV4-1,17,TRBJ2-7,.,.,CASSQVQLGGTAYEQYF,TGCGCCAGCAGCCAAGTGCAGCTGGGCGGGACCGCCTACGAGCAGTACTTC
TRBV7-9,15,TRBJ2-1,few,TRBD2,CASSLGSGGPGEQFF,TGTGCCAGCAGCTTAGGCTCGGGAGGGCCGGGTGAGCAGTTCTTC
TRBV19,15,TRBJ1-5,.,.,CASRAVRNSNQPQHF,TGTGCCAGTCGTGCGGTTCGAAATAGCAATCAGCCCCAGCATTTT
TRBV14,14,TRBJ2-3,.,.,CASSQSSGLNTQYF,TGTGCCAGCAGCCAATCCAGCGGGTTGAATACGCAGTATTTT
TRBV9,15,TRBJ1-2,.,.,CASSPTGGQSYGYTF,TGTGCCAGCAGCCCAACCGGGGGGCAAAGCTATGGCTACACCTTC
TRBV7-9,15,TRBJ2-1,.,TRBD2,CASSPGLAEPNEQFF,TGTGCCAGCAGCCCAGGACTAGCGGAGCCCAATGAGCAGTTCTTC
TRBV19,18,TRBJ2-3,few,TRBD2,CASSTGPSSGAATDTQYF,TGTGCCAGTAGTACTGGGCCTAGTAGCGGGGCCGCTACGGATACGCAGTATTTT
TRBV9,16,TRBJ2-1,.,TRBD2,CASSRLGTSGYNEQFF,TGTGCCAGCAGCCGTTTAGGGACTAGCGGGTACAATGAGCAGTTCTTC
TRBV7-2,15,TRBJ1-5,.,.,CASSTTGTLNQPQHF,TGTGCCAGTTCGACAACAGGGACCCTCAATCAGCCCCAGCATTTT